The clone carrying this T cell receptor (beta chain) was seen many times. Antigen specificity is unknown. This entry is derived from a study of breast tumors, draining lymph nodes, adjacent tissues. Study-wide findings and caveats: Luminal-like breast cancer showed significantly greater tumor-nontumor repertoire similarity than basal-like breast cancer did. Tumors had less TCR diversity than lymph nodes, more than nontumor tissue.

J was trimmed by 5 bases and V by 5 bases; bases with no gene match: 7. The V gene's germline CDR1 is SGHVS and CDR2 FQNEAQ. The CDR3 sequence is 16 residues long. TCRdb called the multiplex PCR reads again in MiXCR, with one record for every CDR3 protein. The sample yields approximately 230,000 distinct CDR3 sequences, less than 40% seen once. Samples came from axillary lymph nodes draining the breast cancer. The clonotype originates from a female donor with breast cancer. Some clones in this sample may be carry-over from other donors' samples. Sequenced sample: axillary lymph node tissue. The J gene is TRBJ2-3, the V gene TRBV7-8; TRBD2 aligns across 13 bases. The chain's CDR3 is CASSHGTSGNIDTQYF. The CDR3 DNA follows: TGTGCCAGCAGCCACGGGACTAGCGGGAATATAGATACGCAGTATTTT.